Listed below are T cell receptor beta chains from one sample, sequenced in a study of blood T cell repertoires in COVID-19. Method: immunoSEQ multiplex PCR; TCRdb's copy keeps in-frame clones and lacks some. This table holds some 360,000 clones, 88% found once. Sequencing was performed on PBMCs or T cells enriched from blood (not recorded which). These receptor sequences come from a woman aged 30 to 39 who had been exposed to COVID-19. The CDR3 runs from the conserved cysteine through the conserved F or W. The D gene is left open where the match is weak. Clone size is shown for a subset of rows, as once, few, many or a class of expanded clone.

V gene	J gene	clone size	D gene	CDR3 protein	CDR3 DNA
TRBV5-1	TRBJ2-7	.	.	CASSQSSTGNSYEQYF	TGCGCCAGCAGCCAGAGTTCGACAGGTAACTCCTACGAGCAGTACTTC
TRBV9	TRBJ1-2	.	TRBD1	CASSSTGVGNYGYTF	TGTGCCAGCAGCTCGACAGGGGTTGGTAACTATGGCTACACCTTC
TRBV9	TRBJ2-5	.	TRBD2	CASSTGTSGRGETQYF	TGTGCCAGCAGCACGGGGACTAGCGGGAGGGGGGAGACCCAGTACTTC
TRBV27	TRBJ1-5	.	.	CASSSELGSNQPQHF	TGTGCCAGCAGTTCGGAGCTTGGAAGCAATCAGCCCCAGCATTTT
TRBV19	TRBJ2-7	.	TRBD1	CASNPGQGVYEQYF	TGTGCCAGTAATCCGGGACAGGGGGTTTACGAGCAGTACTTC
TRBV9	TRBJ2-5	.	.	CASSVGDQRAQETQYF	TGTGCCAGCAGCGTAGGAGACCAGCGGGCCCAAGAGACCCAGTACTTC
TRBV28	TRBJ2-1	.	.	CASNPPGLQQFF	TGTGCCAGCAACCCACCGGGACTCCAGCAGTTCTTC
TRBV29-1	TRBJ1-1	once	.	CSVALTVNTEAFF	TGCAGCGTTGCATTGACAGTGAACACTGAAGCTTTCTTT
TRBV13	TRBJ2-7	.	.	CASSLGGTVGEQYF	TGTGCCAGCAGCTTAGGCGGGACTGTTGGCGAGCAGTACTTC
TRBV28	TRBJ2-3	few	TRBD2	CAITTGTSGSGADTQYF	TGTGCCATAACGACAGGGACTAGCGGGAGTGGCGCAGATACGCAGTATTTT
TRBV5-4	TRBJ1-1	.	.	CASSLSETEAFF	TGTGCCAGCAGCTTGTCAGAAACTGAAGCTTTCTTT
TRBV28	TRBJ1-4	.	.	CASDPGTREEKLFF	TGTGCCAGCGACCCCGGGACAAGGGAGGAAAAACTGTTTTTT
TRBV14	TRBJ2-7	.	TRBD1	CASSHRTGSAEQYF	TGTGCCAGCAGCCACCGGACAGGCTCAGCCGAGCAGTACTTC
TRBV11-2	TRBJ2-1	.	TRBD2	CASSYGRAGGGEQFF	TGTGCCAGCAGCTACGGGCGAGCGGGAGGAGGTGAGCAGTTCTTC
TRBV7-3	TRBJ2-3	.	TRBD2	CASSLMSGSGNTQYF	TGTGCCAGCAGCTTAATGAGCGGGAGTGGAAATACGCAGTATTTT
TRBV7-6	TRBJ2-6	.	TRBD1	CASSFGQDRGPGANVLTF	TGTGCCAGCAGCTTTGGACAGGACCGAGGTCCTGGGGCCAACGTCCTGACTTTC
TRBV6-5	TRBJ1-3	.	.	CASSSGLGGNTIYF	TGTGCCAGCAGTTCGGGGTTAGGGGGAAACACCATATATTTT
TRBV24-1	TRBJ2-7	.	.	CATSDLPHSGAPTGNEQYF	TGTGCCACCAGTGATTTGCCGCATAGTGGGGCTCCCACGGGCAACGAGCAGTACTTC
TRBV7-9	TRBJ2-7	.	TRBD2	CASSRTSGSYSYEQYF	TGTGCCAGCAGCCGGACTAGCGGGAGTTACTCCTACGAGCAGTACTTC
TRBV28	TRBJ2-5	.	.	CASGPPTGVGQETQYF	TGTGCCAGCGGCCCTCCTACGGGTGTTGGGCAAGAGACCCAGTACTTC
TRBV10-1	TRBJ2-7	.	TRBD1	CASSSGQGAHEQYF	TGCGCCAGCAGTTCGGGACAGGGGGCACACGAGCAGTACTTC
TRBV7-8	TRBJ2-5	.	.	CAGGRYRLAAETQYF	TGTGCCGGCGGACGCTATCGGCTAGCTGCAGAGACCCAGTACTTC
TRBV24-1	TRBJ2-6	.	TRBD1	CATSDAGGDHSGANVLTF	TGTGCCACCAGTGATGCAGGGGGCGACCACTCTGGGGCCAACGTCCTGACTTTC
TRBV27	TRBJ2-1	.	TRBD2	CASSPLTGGVDEQFF	TGTGCCAGCAGTCCCCTCACCGGGGGGGTGGATGAGCAGTTCTTC
TRBV19	TRBJ2-1	.	TRBD1	CASTLEGQGKNEQFF	TGTGCCAGTACCCTGGAGGGACAGGGGAAGAATGAGCAGTTCTTC
TRBV28	TRBJ2-2	.	TRBD1	CASRVGTVTGKRFTGELFF	TGTGCCAGCAGAGTCGGGACAGTTACCGGCAAGCGCTTCACCGGGGAGCTGTTTTTT
TRBV10-2	TRBJ2-7	once	.	CASSDGTPGLEQYF	TGCGCCAGCAGTGACGGGACTCCCGGCCTGGAGCAGTACTTC
TRBV14	TRBJ1-3	.	TRBD1	CASSPWPGQGSGNTIYF	TGTGCCAGCAGCCCCTGGCCCGGACAGGGCTCTGGAAACACCATATATTTT
TRBV29-1	TRBJ1-1	few	TRBD1	CSVETGMNTEAFF	TGCAGCGTCGAGACAGGGATGAACACTGAAGCTTTCTTT
TRBV4-2	TRBJ2-1	.	TRBD2	CASSPEPGRGYNEQFF	TGTGCCAGCAGCCCAGAGCCCGGGAGGGGCTACAATGAGCAGTTCTTC
TRBV19	TRBJ1-6	few	TRBD1	CASSRNPGGSPLHF	TGTGCCAGTAGTAGAAATCCAGGGGGGTCACCCCTCCACTTT
TRBV6-2/TRBV6-3	TRBJ2-5	.	TRBD2	CASSAGGAGGETQYF	TGTGCCAGCAGTGCCGGGGGGGCGGGAGGAGAGACCCAGTACTTC
TRBV11-3	TRBJ1-2	.	TRBD1	CASSSTGGYGYTF	TGTGCCAGCAGCTCGACAGGGGGCTATGGCTACACCTTC
TRBV6-5	TRBJ2-5	.	TRBD1	CASRDRGLGETQYF	TGTGCCAGCAGGGACAGGGGGCTGGGGGAGACCCAGTACTTC
TRBV3-1/TRBV3-2	TRBJ2-2	once	TRBD1	CASSPRGQGDTGELFF	TGTGCCAGCAGCCCCCGGGGACAGGGGGACACCGGGGAGCTGTTTTTT
TRBV29-1	TRBJ2-1	.	TRBD2	CSVVDSGEVSYNEQFF	TGCAGCGTTGTGGATAGCGGGGAGGTCTCCTACAATGAGCAGTTCTTC
TRBV24-1	TRBJ2-1	.	.	CATSDLGQGGSYNEQFF	TGTGCCACCAGTGATTTAGGGCAGGGTGGGTCCTACAATGAGCAGTTCTTC
TRBV15	TRBJ1-5	once	TRBD1	CATSSSRGQASPQHF	TGTGCCACCAGCAGCTCAAGGGGACAGGCTTCCCCCCAGCATTTT
TRBV19	TRBJ1-2	.	TRBD1	CASTFRDREVGYTF	TGTGCCAGTACCTTCCGGGACAGGGAGGTTGGCTACACCTTC
TRBV5-4	TRBJ2-4	.	TRBD1	CASSPQGDSRNIQYF	TGTGCCAGCAGCCCGCAGGGGGATAGTAGAAACATTCAGTACTTC
TRBV2	TRBJ2-7	.	TRBD1	CASRDRAHEQYF	TGTGCCAGCAGGGACAGGGCCCACGAGCAGTACTTC
TRBV6-5	TRBJ1-1	.	.	CASSYNHEADTEAFF	TGTGCCAGCAGTTACAACCATGAAGCCGACACTGAAGCTTTCTTT
TRBV20-1	TRBJ2-1	.	.	CSATDTYNEQFF	TGCAGTGCTACTGACACCTACAATGAGCAGTTCTTC
TRBV6-5	TRBJ2-7	.	TRBD2	CASSLLAGGSYEQYF	TGTGCCAGCAGCCTACTAGCGGGAGGGTCCTACGAGCAGTACTTC
TRBV15	TRBJ2-5	.	TRBD1	CATSREGQQETQYF	TGTGCCACCAGCAGAGAGGGACAGCAAGAGACCCAGTACTTC